These 17 T cell receptor beta chains were all obtained from the same sample, sequenced in a study of blood T cell repertoires in COVID-19 (dated by TCRdb to the early 2020s). The library was produced with the immunoSEQ multiplex PCR assay. In TCRdb, the immuneACCESS table is reduced to in-frame sequences with V and J assigned. These tables do not hold every clone; where another copy was compared, an unresolved V gene accounts for under half, and the others remain unexplained. Counted in this sample were a few hundred thousand clones; approximately 87% of them appeared once. Roughly a tenth of the sample comes from the top ten. Sequenced sample: PBMCs or T cells enriched from blood (not recorded which). Source of these receptors: a woman aged 45 to 65 who had recovered from COVID-19.

V and J are TRBV10-3 and TRBJ2-3; 8 nucleotides line up with TRBD2. The CDR3 is 16 amino acids. Germline V gene sequence: CDR1 ENHRY, CDR2 SYGVKD. Trimming cost V 5 bases and J 4 bases; bases outside gene matches: 11. The CDR3 DNA follows: TGTGCCATCAGTTACACAATCGGGGGGGCCGCAGATACGCAGTATTTT. It codes for CAISYTIGGAADTQYF.

J is TRBJ1-1 and V is TRBV28; unclear D gene. Trimming took off 2 bases at V and 3 bases at J, with 4 bases between the two ends. Germline CDR1 is MDHEN and CDR2 is SYDVKM. This CDR3 comprises 12 residues. The DNA of the CDR3 is TGTGCCAGCAGTTTAATCTACACTGAAGCTTTCTTT. This translates into CASSLIYTEAFF.

This chain links TRBV28 with TRBJ1-1; perhaps TRBD1 as D (5 bases). V was shortened by 7 bases and J by 6 bases, with 24 bases between the two germline ends. The germline V gene has CDR1 MDHEN and CDR2 SYDVKM. There are 16 residues in the CDR3. CDR3 coding DNA: TGTGCCAGCACCCTCGAATTTGGGGCCGGGGAGGCTGAAGCTTTCTTT. It yields the protein CASTLEFGAGEAEAFF.

The chain is built from TRBV27 and TRBJ2-1; a weak D match, TRBD1 (6 bases). This CDR3 has 13 amino acids. Germline CDR1 reads MNHEY; CDR2 reads SMNVEV (reference sequence). The ends were cut back, 6 bases at V and 8 bases at J, with 14 bases in the middle. CDR3 in amino acids: CASSRGGGHEQFF. The CDR3 region has the DNA TGTGCCAGCAGCCGAGGGGGTGGGCATGAGCAGTTCTTC.

The sample holds a few counts of this clone. The chain joins TRBV24-1 to TRBJ1-1; D unresolved. V was pared by 7 bases and J by 11 bases, with 22 bases between. This CDR3 is built from 14 residues. In germline, CDR1 is KGHDR, CDR2 SFDVKD. The DNA of the CDR3 is TGTGCCACCAGAGAGGGAACGGGCGAGGTGTACGCTTTCTTT. Protein sequence: CATREGTGEVYAFF.

This clone turned up a few times. The CDR3 sequence: CASSSAGLGEKLFF. CDR3 sequence (DNA): TGTGCCAGCAGTTCTGCGGGACTGGGTGAAAAACTGTTTTTT. The chain combines TRBV28 with TRBJ1-4, with D possibly TRBD1 on 5 matching bases. Deletions cut 4 bases from V and 7 bases from J, with 13 bases between. CDR3 length: 14 amino acids. Per germline, CDR1 MDHEN and CDR2 SYDVKM.

Only one count was recorded for this clone. The chain uses TRBV18 and TRBJ1-3, with no clear D. Trimming pared 6 bases from V and 0 bases from J, leaving 12 bases between. The CDR3 has 15 amino acids. CDR1 is KGHSH and CDR2 is LQKENI in the germline V gene. The CDR3 nucleotides read TGTGCCAGCTCGTTCCCGGGAAGCTCTGGAAACACCATATATTTT. Translating gives CASSFPGSSGNTIYF.

The chain links TRBV30 to TRBJ1-2, with no clear D. The V end lost 3 bases, the J end lost 4 bases, and 9 bases lay between the germline ends. The CDR3 totals 12 residues. Germline CDR1 and CDR2: GTSNPN and SVGIG (reference sequence). CDR3 sequence: CAWRYSPYGYTF. DNA of the CDR3: TGTGCCTGGAGATACTCACCCTATGGCTACACCTTC.

This chain uses TRBV29-1 with TRBJ1-1, with D tentatively TRBD1 (5 bases). The length of the CDR3 is 13 residues. V was trimmed by 5 bases and J by 1 base, leaving 11 bases between them. CDR1 and CDR2 (germline): SQVTM, ANQGSEA. The CDR3 DNA reads as TGCAGCGTTAGGGGTCCCTCGAACACTGAAGCTTTCTTT. Amino acids: CSVRGPSNTEAFF.

Note on this clone: Other DNA variants within this sample encode the same CDR3. This chain connects TRBV18 to TRBJ1-2, with a tentative D call TRBD1 (6 bases). The CDR3 contains 13 residues. Per the germline V gene, CDR1 is KGHSH and CDR2 is LQKENI. V lost 3 bases and J 3 bases, leaving 8 bases between the germline ends. CDR3 bases: TGTGCCAGCTCACCCCGGACAGACTATGGCTACACCTTC. Translated: CASSPRTDYGYTF.

The V gene is TRBV28, the J gene TRBJ1-5; a weak D match, TRBD1 (5 bases). CDR3 length: 16 residues. CDR1 MDHEN and CDR2 SYDVKM come from the germline V gene. V shed 3 bases and J shed 4 bases, with 16 bases lying between them. The CDR3 is CASSFLYPGGNQPQHF. For the CDR3, the DNA is TGTGCCAGCAGTTTTCTTTATCCGGGGGGTAATCAGCCCCAGCATTTT.

CDR3 DNA: TGTGCCAGCAGTTACTCGAGTATCCAGGGTCGCCATGAGACCCAGTACTTC. Protein product: CASSYSSIQGRHETQYF. V is TRBV6-2 or TRBV6-3 and J is TRBJ2-5; a weak D match, TRBD1 (5 bases). V lost 0 bases to trimming and J lost 5 bases, with 19 bases between them. This CDR3 has 17 amino acids. Germline CDR1 MNHEY, CDR2 SVGEGT.

V usage is TRBV3-1 (or the pseudogene TRBV3-2) and J usage is TRBJ2-3; D might be TRBD2 (5 bases). CDR3 length equals 13 residues. V was clipped by 4 bases and J by 6 bases, with 11 bases between them. In germline, CDR1 is LGHDT, CDR2 YNNKEL (reference sequence). CDR3 in DNA: TGTGCCAGCAGCCCAAACCCGGGGGATACGCAGTATTTT. This sequence encodes CASSPNPGDTQYF.

The chain combines TRBV18 with TRBJ1-1, with D uncertain. The CDR3 has 13 amino acids. Germline V CDR1 and CDR2: KGHSH, LQKENI. Between the trimmed V and J ends, which lost 4 bases and 2 bases, there was a span of 8 bases. The CDR3 loop is CASSQEENTEAFF. CDR3 sequence (DNA): TGTGCCAGCTCACAGGAGGAAAACACTGAAGCTTTCTTT.

The chain employs TRBV2 and TRBJ2-5, with D possibly being TRBD1 (6 bases). The V gene's germline CDR1 is SNHLY and CDR2 FYNNEI. The CDR3 totals 16 residues. Deletions cut 6 bases from V and 1 base from J, with 18 bases between. The CDR3 is CASRQDWTASQETQYF. CDR3 nucleotide sequence: TGTGCCAGCAGGCAGGATTGGACAGCCTCCCAAGAGACCCAGTACTTC.

The V gene is TRBV19, the J gene TRBJ1-1; TRBD1 agrees at 9 bases. The CDR3 runs 15 residues. CDR1 is LNHDA and CDR2 is SQIVND in the germline V gene (reference sequence). V lost 4 bases and J lost 5; bases outside the gene matches: 8. Here the CDR3 reads CASSTVQGARTEAFF. Here the CDR3 DNA reads TGTGCCAGTAGTACAGTACAGGGGGCGCGTACTGAAGCTTTCTTT.

The rearrangement links TRBV5-5 to TRBJ1-2, with 8 bases matching TRBD1. Germline V gene lookup returns CDR1 SGHKS and CDR2 YYEKEE (reference sequence). Trimming cost V 3 bases and J 6 bases; bases outside gene matches: 10. The CDR3 covers 15 residues. For the CDR3, the DNA is TGTGCCAGCAGCTCTCAGCCCGACAGGGGAGATGGCTACACCTTC. Its protein product is CASSSQPDRGDGYTF.